The following is a T cell receptor (beta chain) sequence with its context. This CDR3 is built from 16 residues. Germline V lookup: CDR1 ENHRY, CDR2 SYGVKD. Trimming shortened V by 4 bases and J by 6 bases, and 16 bases separated the two germline ends. Primers used in a second PCR of roughly 7 to 11 cycles were a sample-barcoded 5' primer and a J-beta primer mix. MiXCR, run by TCRdb on the 5' RACE reads, gives a single entry per CDR3 protein. The sample comprises 750,000 to 950,000 distinct CDR3 sequences, roughly 50% of which are singletons, and about 42% rests with the top ten. The entry originates in a study of blood T cells in healthy people across ages.

Sequencing was done on a sample of blood. V gene TRBV10-3 combines with J gene TRBJ1-6, with D possibly TRBD1 on 6 matching bases. The TCR was taken from a man older than 75 in good health. The CDR3 reads CAISGGQGRANSPLHF. The CDR3 DNA reads TGTGCCATCAGTGGAGGGCAGGGGAGAGCTAATTCACCCCTCCACTTT.